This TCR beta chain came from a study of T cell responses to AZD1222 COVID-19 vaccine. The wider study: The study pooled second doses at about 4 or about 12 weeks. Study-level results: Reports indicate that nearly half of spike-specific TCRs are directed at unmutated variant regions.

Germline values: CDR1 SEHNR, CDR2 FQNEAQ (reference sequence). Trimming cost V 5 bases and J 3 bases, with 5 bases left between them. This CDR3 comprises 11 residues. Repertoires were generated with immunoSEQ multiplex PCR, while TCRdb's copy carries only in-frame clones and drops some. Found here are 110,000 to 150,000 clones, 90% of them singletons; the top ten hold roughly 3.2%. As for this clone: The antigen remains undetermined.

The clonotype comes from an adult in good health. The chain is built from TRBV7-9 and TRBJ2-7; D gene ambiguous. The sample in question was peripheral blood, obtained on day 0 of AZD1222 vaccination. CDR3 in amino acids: CASSQIYEQYF. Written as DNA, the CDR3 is TGTGCCAGCAGCCAGATCTACGAGCAGTACTTC.